A selection of T cell receptor beta chains follows, all from one sample in a study of neoadjuvant nivolumab and ipilimumab in lung cancer. Assay used: immunoSEQ multiplex PCR; TCRdb lists only in-frame clones, some missing. The sample has about 23,000 clones, approximately 82% seen once. The sample was peripheral blood, taken before neoadjuvant nivolumab, alone or with ipilimumab. The receptors were gathered from an adult with non-small cell lung cancer. Both conserved end residues are part of each CDR3. Fields, in order: clone size, V gene, D gene, J gene, CDR3 protein, CDR3 DNA. A D gene is named only where the DNA matches it firmly. The size entry is marked missing in some rows and otherwise reads once, few, many or a size class.

clone size: NA
V gene: TRBV2
D gene: NA
J gene: TRBJ2-2
CDR3 protein: CASSETGGDTGELFF
CDR3 DNA: TGTGCCAGCAGTGAAACGGGGGGCGACACCGGGGAGCTGTTTTTT

clone size: NA
V gene: TRBV7-2
D gene: NA
J gene: TRBJ2-2
CDR3 protein: CASSLDYGTGELFF
CDR3 DNA: TGTGCCAGCAGCTTAGATTACGGCACCGGGGAGCTGTTTTTT

clone size: NA
V gene: TRBV7-2
D gene: NA
J gene: TRBJ1-5
CDR3 protein: CASSFRGDQPQHF
CDR3 DNA: TGTGCCAGCAGTTTCAGGGGAGACCAGCCCCAGCATTTT

clone size: NA
V gene: TRBV11-3
D gene: NA
J gene: TRBJ2-1
CDR3 protein: CASSFLLGSEQQFF
CDR3 DNA: TGTGCCAGCAGCTTTTTATTGGGCTCGGAACAGCAGTTCTTC

clone size: NA
V gene: TRBV6-1
D gene: TRBD2
J gene: TRBJ2-3
CDR3 protein: CASSELAGSTDTQYF
CDR3 DNA: TGTGCCAGCAGTGAACTAGCGGGTAGCACAGATACGCAGTATTTT

clone size: NA
V gene: TRBV7-2
D gene: NA
J gene: TRBJ2-1
CDR3 protein: CASSYFSDSLYNEQFF
CDR3 DNA: TGTGCCAGCAGCTACTTTTCGGACAGTTTGTACAATGAGCAGTTCTTC

clone size: few
V gene: TRBV4-1
D gene: NA
J gene: TRBJ2-1
CDR3 protein: CASSRLFRESNEQFF
CDR3 DNA: TGCGCCAGCAGCCGACTATTTAGGGAGAGTAATGAGCAGTTCTTC

clone size: once
V gene: TRBV5-5
D gene: NA
J gene: TRBJ1-2
CDR3 protein: CASSLWSGDGYTF
CDR3 DNA: TGTGCCAGCAGCTTATGGTCAGGCGATGGCTACACCTTC

clone size: NA
V gene: TRBV5-1
D gene: TRBD2
J gene: TRBJ2-3
CDR3 protein: CASSGTEGLAGRGTDTQYF
CDR3 DNA: TGCGCCAGCAGCGGGACTGAGGGACTAGCGGGACGGGGCACAGATACGCAGTATTTT

clone size: once
V gene: TRBV28
D gene: NA
J gene: TRBJ2-3
CDR3 protein: CASSLRYTQYF
CDR3 DNA: TGTGCCAGCAGTTTACGGTATACGCAGTATTTT

clone size: NA
V gene: TRBV30
D gene: TRBD1
J gene: TRBJ1-2
CDR3 protein: CAWSMGTGTGYGYTF
CDR3 DNA: TGTGCCTGGAGTATGGGGACAGGAACTGGGTATGGCTACACCTTC

clone size: few
V gene: TRBV2
D gene: NA
J gene: TRBJ2-7
CDR3 protein: CASSEGSWNSYEQYF
CDR3 DNA: TGTGCCAGCAGTGAAGGCAGCTGGAATTCCTACGAGCAGTACTTC

clone size: NA
V gene: TRBV6-1
D gene: NA
J gene: TRBJ2-2
CDR3 protein: CASSAGWGVDTGELFF
CDR3 DNA: TGTGCCAGCAGTGCAGGCTGGGGGGTGGACACCGGGGAGCTGTTTTTT

clone size: NA
V gene: TRBV7-3
D gene: NA
J gene: TRBJ1-1
CDR3 protein: CASSPGAGVTEAFF
CDR3 DNA: TGTGCCAGCAGCCCGGGGGCGGGGGTCACTGAAGCTTTCTTT

clone size: NA
V gene: TRBV11-3
D gene: NA
J gene: TRBJ2-5
CDR3 protein: CASSPTIGQETQYF
CDR3 DNA: TGTGCCAGCAGTCCGACTATCGGGCAAGAGACCCAGTACTTC

clone size: NA
V gene: TRBV6-1
D gene: NA
J gene: TRBJ2-3
CDR3 protein: CASSTDSTDTQYF
CDR3 DNA: TGTGCCAGCAGTACAGACAGCACAGATACGCAGTATTTT

clone size: NA
V gene: TRBV6-6
D gene: NA
J gene: TRBJ2-5
CDR3 protein: CASSQETQYF
CDR3 DNA: TGTGCCAGCAGTCAAGAGACCCAGTACTTC

clone size: NA
V gene: TRBV13
D gene: NA
J gene: TRBJ2-7
CDR3 protein: CASSEVYEQYF
CDR3 DNA: TGTGCCAGCAGCGAGGTCTACGAGCAGTACTTC